The 2 T cell receptor beta chains listed next were all sequenced from one sample in a study of blood T cell repertoires in COVID-19. Assay used: immunoSEQ multiplex PCR; TCRdb lists only in-frame clones, some missing. Of around 220,000 clones in the sample, more than 85% were seen once. The sequenced sample consisted of peripheral blood. The receptors were gathered from a woman between 50 and 59 years old with COVID-19, enrolled during active disease.

This chain connects TRBV7-2 to TRBJ1-4; D may be TRBD1 (5 bases). The ends were cut back, 5 bases at V and 3 bases at J, with 16 bases in the middle. In germline, CDR1 is SGHTA, CDR2 FQGNSA. CDR3 size: 16 residues. CDR3 loop: CASSPSGGGANEKLFF. The CDR3 DNA follows: TGTGCCAGCAGCCCAAGCGGGGGGGGAGCTAATGAAAAACTGTTTTTT. Supplemented by reference TRBV7-2 and TRBJ1-4, the full variable domain reads GAGVSQSPSNKVTEKGKDVELRCDPISGHTALYWYRQSLGQGLEFLIYFQGNSAPDKSGLPSDRFSAERTGGSVSTLTIQRTQQEDSAVYLCASSPSGGGANEKLFFGSGTQLSVL.

This clone turned up a few times. This rearrangement joins TRBV7-2 to TRBJ2-1; D is uncertain. Germline V CDR1 and CDR2: SGHTA, FQGNSA. Trimming pared 1 base from V and 6 bases from J, leaving 16 bases between. The CDR3 extends over 16 amino acids. CDR3 amino acids: CASSLVGLARFNEQFF. The CDR3 DNA sequence: TGTGCCAGCAGCTTAGTTGGTTTGGCGCGGTTCAATGAGCAGTTCTTC. The complete variable domain, with remaining parts taken from reference TRBV7-2 and TRBJ2-1, reads GAGVSQSPSNKVTEKGKDVELRCDPISGHTALYWYRQSLGQGLEFLIYFQGNSAPDKSGLPSDRFSAERTGGSVSTLTIQRTQQEDSAVYLCASSLVGLARFNEQFFGPGTRLTVL.